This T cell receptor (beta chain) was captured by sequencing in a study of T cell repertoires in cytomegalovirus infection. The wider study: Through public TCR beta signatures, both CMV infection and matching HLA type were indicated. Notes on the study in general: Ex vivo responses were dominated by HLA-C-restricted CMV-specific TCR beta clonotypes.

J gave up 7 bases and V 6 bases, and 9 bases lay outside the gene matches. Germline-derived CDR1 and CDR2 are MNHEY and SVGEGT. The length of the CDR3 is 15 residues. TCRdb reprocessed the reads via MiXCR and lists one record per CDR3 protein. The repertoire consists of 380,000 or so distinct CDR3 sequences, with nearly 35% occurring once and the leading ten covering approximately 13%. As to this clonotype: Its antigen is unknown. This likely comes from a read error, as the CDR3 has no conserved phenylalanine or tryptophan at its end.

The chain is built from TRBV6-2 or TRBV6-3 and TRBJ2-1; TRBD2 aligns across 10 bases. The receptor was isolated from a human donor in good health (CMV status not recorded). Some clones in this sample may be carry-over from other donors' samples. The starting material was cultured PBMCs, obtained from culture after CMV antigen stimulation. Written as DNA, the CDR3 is TGTGCCAGCAGACCTAGCGGGAGATTTGTGAATGAGCAGTTCTTA. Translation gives CASRPSGRFVNEQFL.